Sequencing of this T cell receptor (beta chain) was carried out in a study of cytomegalovirus exposure and HLA in healthy donors. Findings and limits, study-wide: Trimming of TCR beta V- and J-genes showed a link, identified in a later analysis, to a missense DCLRE1C variant. The productive fraction for most TCR beta V segments was about 90% or about 30% in an earlier analysis. Using a false discovery rate of 0.05, a later analysis showed that approximately 17,000 TCR beta sequences were associated with HLA alleles. As confirmed in vitro, a few CMV-associated chains were specific for CMV antigens.

Germline V gene lookup returns CDR1 KGHSH and CDR2 LQKENI. This CDR3 region has 15 residues. The trim removed 2 bases at V and 4 bases at J, leaving 4 bases unmatched. Points on this clone: Its antigen remains unknown. Different DNA sequences within this sample yield the same CDR3.

The primer mix had 60 Vbeta and 13 Jbeta primers. Sequencing was performed with immunoSEQ multiplex PCR; in TCRdb, only in-frame clones are kept and a portion is missing. The repertoire holds some 130,000 clones, with 60% to 80% as singletons. This receptor was identified in a man aged 30-40 years in good health and CMV-seronegative. The sequenced sample was PBMCs. The rearrangement uses TRBV18 and TRBJ2-7, with 11 bases aligning to TRBD1. Here the CDR3 reads CASSPGQGARYEQYF. CDR3 DNA sequence: TGTGCCAGCTCACCAGGACAGGGGGCGAGGTACGAGCAGTACTTC.